The rows below give T cell receptor beta chains drawn from one sample of a study of blood T cells in healthy people across ages. TCRdb fed the 5' RACE reads into MiXCR, producing one record per CDR3 protein. This table has 800,000 to 950,000 distinct CDR3 sequences, almost 30% appearing once. This same sample was also taken into another study, of T cells of mothers and their children.

The sample taken for sequencing was blood. The receptors derive from a middle-aged woman in good health. CDR3s include the opening cysteine and the closing phenylalanine or tryptophan. Each record gives: V gene, clone size, J gene, D gene, CDR3 DNA, CDR3 protein. A D gene is named only where the DNA matches it firmly. Clone size is stated in some rows and not others, as once, few, many or a class when expanded.

V gene: TRBV6-5; clone size: -; J gene: TRBJ1-1; D gene: -; CDR3 DNA: TGTGCCAGCAGTTACTCTTTAGGGTCAACTGAAGCTTTCTTT; CDR3 protein: CASSYSLGSTEAFF
V gene: TRBV15; clone size: -; J gene: TRBJ1-1; D gene: -; CDR3 DNA: TGTGCCACCAGCAGTCCGTTACAGGTAGCAACTGAAGCTTTCTTT; CDR3 protein: CATSSPLQVATEAFF
V gene: TRBV7-8; clone size: many; J gene: TRBJ2-7; D gene: -; CDR3 DNA: TGTGCCAGCAGCCGAGACAGGCACTCCTACGAGCAGTACTTC; CDR3 protein: CASSRDRHSYEQYF
V gene: TRBV9; clone size: -; J gene: TRBJ1-1; D gene: -; CDR3 DNA: TGTGCCAGCAGCCTCGGACCGGGACATTACACTGAAGCTTTCTTT; CDR3 protein: CASSLGPGHYTEAFF
V gene: TRBV20-1; clone size: -; J gene: TRBJ1-1; D gene: -; CDR3 DNA: TGCAGTGCTAGAGCCCCGGGAATTTCGGCTTTCTTT; CDR3 protein: CSARAPGISAFF
V gene: TRBV7-6; clone size: many; J gene: TRBJ2-5; D gene: -; CDR3 DNA: TGTGCCAGCAGCCCAAGGACAGTGCAGGAGACCCAGTACTTC; CDR3 protein: CASSPRTVQETQYF
V gene: TRBV2; clone size: -; J gene: TRBJ1-5; D gene: TRBD1; CDR3 DNA: TGTGCCAGCAGTGAAGGACAGGGGGATCAGCCCCAGCATTTT; CDR3 protein: CASSEGQGDQPQHF
V gene: TRBV20-1; clone size: -; J gene: TRBJ1-1; D gene: -; CDR3 DNA: TGCAGTGGAAGGGTCGGGCTGAACACTGAAGCTTTCTTT; CDR3 protein: CSGRVGLNTEAFF
V gene: TRBV9; clone size: many; J gene: TRBJ2-7; D gene: TRBD2; CDR3 DNA: TGTGCCAGCAGTCGGGATAGCGGGGCCTACGAGCAGTACTTC; CDR3 protein: CASSRDSGAYEQYF
V gene: TRBV15; clone size: -; J gene: TRBJ1-5; D gene: -; CDR3 DNA: TGTGCCACCAGCAGAGATAACAATCAGCCCCAGCATTTT; CDR3 protein: CATSRDNNQPQHF
V gene: TRBV7-2; clone size: few; J gene: TRBJ1-2; D gene: -; CDR3 DNA: TGTGCCAGCAGCTTACGGGAAGGACCTAGGGGCTACACCTTC; CDR3 protein: CASSLREGPRGYTF
V gene: TRBV12-3/TRBV12-4; clone size: many; J gene: TRBJ1-6; D gene: -; CDR3 DNA: TGTGCCAGCACCTCTCGGGGTATCTCCTATAATTCACCCCTCCACTTT; CDR3 protein: CASTSRGISYNSPLHF
V gene: TRBV7-2; clone size: -; J gene: TRBJ2-3; D gene: -; CDR3 DNA: TGTGCCAGCAGCTCCCCTAATTGGCAGGTTCTTTATGATACGCAGTATTTT; CDR3 protein: CASSSPNWQVLYDTQYF
V gene: TRBV20-1; clone size: many; J gene: TRBJ2-1; D gene: TRBD2; CDR3 DNA: TGCAGTGCGAGAACCGGGACTAGCGTCACCAATGAGCAGTTCTTC; CDR3 protein: CSARTGTSVTNEQFF
V gene: TRBV11-2; clone size: -; J gene: TRBJ2-2; D gene: TRBD1; CDR3 DNA: TGTGCCAGCAGCCTCCGTGGGCAGGGGGAGCCGAACACCGGGGAGCGGTTTTTT; CDR3 protein: CASSLRGQGEPNTGERFF
V gene: TRBV9; clone size: many; J gene: TRBJ1-4; D gene: -; CDR3 DNA: TGTGCCAGCAGCGCCGGAACAGCCGCCCTTAATGAAAAACTGTTTTTT; CDR3 protein: CASSAGTAALNEKLFF
V gene: TRBV11-3; clone size: -; J gene: TRBJ2-7; D gene: TRBD1; CDR3 DNA: TGTGCCAGCAGCTCCATTGTAGGGGGACAGGGGGTATCCTACGAGCAGTACTTC; CDR3 protein: CASSSIVGGQGVSYEQYF